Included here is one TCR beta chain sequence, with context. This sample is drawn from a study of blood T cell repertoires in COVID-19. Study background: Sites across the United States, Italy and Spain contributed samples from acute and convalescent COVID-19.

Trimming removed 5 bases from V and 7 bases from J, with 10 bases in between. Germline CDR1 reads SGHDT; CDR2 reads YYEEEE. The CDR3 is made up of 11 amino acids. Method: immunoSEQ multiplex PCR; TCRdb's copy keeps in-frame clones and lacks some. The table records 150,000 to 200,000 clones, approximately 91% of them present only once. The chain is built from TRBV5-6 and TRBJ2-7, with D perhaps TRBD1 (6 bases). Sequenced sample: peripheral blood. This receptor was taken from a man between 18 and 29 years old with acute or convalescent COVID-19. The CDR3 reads CASRGTGEQYF. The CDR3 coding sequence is TGTGCCAGCAGGGGTACAGGGGAGCAGTACTTC. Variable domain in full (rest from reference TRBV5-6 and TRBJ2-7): DAGVTQSPTHLIKTRGQQVTLRCSPKSGHDTVSWYQQALGQGPQFIFQYYEEEERQRGNFPDRFSGHQFPNYSSELNVNALLLGDSALYLCASRGTGEQYFGPGTRLTVT.